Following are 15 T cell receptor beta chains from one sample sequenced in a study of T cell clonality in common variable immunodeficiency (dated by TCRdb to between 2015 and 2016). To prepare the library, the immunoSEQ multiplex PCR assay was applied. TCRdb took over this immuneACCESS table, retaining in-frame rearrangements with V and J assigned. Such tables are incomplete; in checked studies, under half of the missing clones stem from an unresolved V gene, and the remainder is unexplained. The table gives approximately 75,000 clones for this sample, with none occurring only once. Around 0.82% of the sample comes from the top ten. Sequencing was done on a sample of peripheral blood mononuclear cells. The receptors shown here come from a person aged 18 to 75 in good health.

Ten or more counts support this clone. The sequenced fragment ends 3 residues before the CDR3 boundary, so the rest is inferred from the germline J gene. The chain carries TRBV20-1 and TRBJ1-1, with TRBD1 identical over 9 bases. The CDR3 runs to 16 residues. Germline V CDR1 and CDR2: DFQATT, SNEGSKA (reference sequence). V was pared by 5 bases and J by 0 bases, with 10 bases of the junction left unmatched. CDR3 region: CSAGSPGTGLNTEAFF. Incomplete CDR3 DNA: TGCAGTGCTGGGAGTCCCGGGACAGGGCTGAACACTGAA.

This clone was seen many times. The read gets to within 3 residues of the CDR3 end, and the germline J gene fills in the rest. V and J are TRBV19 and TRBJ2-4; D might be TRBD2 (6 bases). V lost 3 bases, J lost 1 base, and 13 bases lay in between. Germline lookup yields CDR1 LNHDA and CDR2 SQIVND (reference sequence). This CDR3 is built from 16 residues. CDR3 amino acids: CASSIGSAGAKNIQYF. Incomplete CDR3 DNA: TGTGCCAGTAGTATTGGTTCGGCGGGGGCCAAAAACATT. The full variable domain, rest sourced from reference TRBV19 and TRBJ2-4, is DGGITQSPKYLFRKEGQNVTLSCEQNLNHDAMYWYRQDPGQGLRLIYYSQIVNDFQKGDIAEGYSVSREKKESFPLTVTSAQKNPTAFYLCASSIGSAGAKNIQYFGAGTRLSVL.

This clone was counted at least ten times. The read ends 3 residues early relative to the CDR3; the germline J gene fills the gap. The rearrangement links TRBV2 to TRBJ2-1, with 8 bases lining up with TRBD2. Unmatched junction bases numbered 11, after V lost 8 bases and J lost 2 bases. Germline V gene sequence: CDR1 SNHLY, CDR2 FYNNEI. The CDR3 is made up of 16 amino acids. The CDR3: CASSPGISGAYNEQFF. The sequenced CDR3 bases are TGTGCCAGCTCCCCTGGGATTAGCGGGGCCTACAATGAG.

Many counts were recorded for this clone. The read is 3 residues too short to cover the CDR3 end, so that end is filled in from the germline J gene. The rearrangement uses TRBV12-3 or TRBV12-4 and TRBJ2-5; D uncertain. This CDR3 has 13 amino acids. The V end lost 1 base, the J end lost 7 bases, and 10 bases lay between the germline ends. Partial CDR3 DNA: TGTGCCAGCAGTTTAGACCAGGATGGGACC. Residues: CASSLDQDGT. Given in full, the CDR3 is CASSLDQDGTQYF.

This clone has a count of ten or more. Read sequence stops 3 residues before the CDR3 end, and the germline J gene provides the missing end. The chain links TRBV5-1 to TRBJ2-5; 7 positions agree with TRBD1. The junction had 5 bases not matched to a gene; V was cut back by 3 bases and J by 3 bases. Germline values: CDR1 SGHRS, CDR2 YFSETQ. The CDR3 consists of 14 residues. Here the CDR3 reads CASSSPGQKETQYF. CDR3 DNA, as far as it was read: TGCGCCAGCAGCTCACCGGGACAGAAAGAGACC.

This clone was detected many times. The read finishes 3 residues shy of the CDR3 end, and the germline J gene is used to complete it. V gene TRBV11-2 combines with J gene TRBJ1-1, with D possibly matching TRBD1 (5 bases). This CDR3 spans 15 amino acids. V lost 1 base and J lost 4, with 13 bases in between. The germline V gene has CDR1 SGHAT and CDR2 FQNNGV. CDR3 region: CASSLGPEQATEAFF. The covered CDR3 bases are TGTGCCAGCAGCTTAGGTCCAGAACAGGCCACTGAA.

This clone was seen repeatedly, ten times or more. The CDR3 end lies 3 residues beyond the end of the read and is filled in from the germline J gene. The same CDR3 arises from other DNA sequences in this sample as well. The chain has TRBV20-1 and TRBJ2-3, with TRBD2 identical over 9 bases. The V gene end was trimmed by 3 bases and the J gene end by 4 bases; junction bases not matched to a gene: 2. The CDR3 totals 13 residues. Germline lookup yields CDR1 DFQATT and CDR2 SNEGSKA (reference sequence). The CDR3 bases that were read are TGCAGTGCTAGCGGCGGGGGGGCAGATACG. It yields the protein CSASGGGADT. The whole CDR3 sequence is CSASGGGADTQYF.

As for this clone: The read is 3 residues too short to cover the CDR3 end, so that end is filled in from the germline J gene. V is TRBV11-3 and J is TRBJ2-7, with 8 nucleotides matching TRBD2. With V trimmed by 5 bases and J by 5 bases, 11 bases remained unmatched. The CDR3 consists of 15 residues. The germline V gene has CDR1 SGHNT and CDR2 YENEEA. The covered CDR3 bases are TGTGCCAGCAGCGAGGGACTAAGCGGGAGTAACGAG. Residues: CASSEGLSGSNE. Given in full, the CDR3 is CASSEGLSGSNEQYF.

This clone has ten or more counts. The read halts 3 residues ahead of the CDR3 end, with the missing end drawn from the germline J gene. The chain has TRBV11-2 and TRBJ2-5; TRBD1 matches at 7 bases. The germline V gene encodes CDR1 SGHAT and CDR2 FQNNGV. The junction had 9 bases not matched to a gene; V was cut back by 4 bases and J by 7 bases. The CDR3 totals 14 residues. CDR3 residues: CASSWGGRGTTQYF. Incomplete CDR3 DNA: TGTGCCAGCAGCTGGGGTGGCAGGGGGACGACC.

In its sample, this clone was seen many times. The DNA read from the CDR3 is TGTGCCAGTAGTTTGGGACTAGACCTACTCAATGAG. Its translation is CASSLGLDLLNE. The CDR3 as a whole reads CASSLGLDLLNEQFF. The V call is TRBV19, the J call TRBJ2-1, with 8 nucleotides matching TRBD2. The CDR3 goes on 3 residues after the read ends, and that part is filled in from the germline J gene. The germline CDR1 and CDR2 sequences are LNHDA and SQIVND (reference sequence). CDR3 size: 15 residues. After removal of 5 bases from V and 6 bases from J, the junction contained 9 bases not matched to a gene. The full variable domain, its missing parts supplied by reference TRBV19 and TRBJ2-1, is DGGITQSPKYLFRKEGQNVTLSCEQNLNHDAMYWYRQDPGQGLRLIYYSQIVNDFQKGDIAEGYSVSREKKESFPLTVTSAQKNPTAFYLCASSLGLDLLNEQFFGPGTRLTVL.

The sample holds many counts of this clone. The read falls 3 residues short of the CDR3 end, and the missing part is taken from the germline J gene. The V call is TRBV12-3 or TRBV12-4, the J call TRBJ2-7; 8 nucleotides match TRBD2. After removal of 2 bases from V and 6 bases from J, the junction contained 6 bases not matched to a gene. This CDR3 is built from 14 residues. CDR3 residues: CASSLKAGVAEQYF. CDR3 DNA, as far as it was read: TGTGCCAGCAGTTTAAAAGCGGGAGTGGCCGAG.

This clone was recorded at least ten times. CDR3 protein: CASSLGHSGANVLTF. The CDR3 bases that were read are TGTGCCAGCAGCTTAGGGCATTCTGGGGCCAACGTC. The V call is TRBV7-3, the J call TRBJ2-6; no clear D. The sequenced fragment ends 3 residues before the CDR3 boundary, so the rest is inferred from the germline J gene. Trimming removed 2 bases at V and 1 base at J, with 6 bases between. CDR1 is SGHTA and CDR2 is FQGTGA in the germline V gene. The CDR3 covers 15 residues.

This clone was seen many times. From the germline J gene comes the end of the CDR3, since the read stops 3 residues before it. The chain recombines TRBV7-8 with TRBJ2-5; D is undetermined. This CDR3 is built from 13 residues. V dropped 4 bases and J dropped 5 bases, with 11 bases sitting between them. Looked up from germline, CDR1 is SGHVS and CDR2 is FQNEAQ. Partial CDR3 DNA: TGTGCCAGCAGCTCCAGACTGGTGGAGACC. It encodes CASSSRLVET. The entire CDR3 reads CASSSRLVETQYF.

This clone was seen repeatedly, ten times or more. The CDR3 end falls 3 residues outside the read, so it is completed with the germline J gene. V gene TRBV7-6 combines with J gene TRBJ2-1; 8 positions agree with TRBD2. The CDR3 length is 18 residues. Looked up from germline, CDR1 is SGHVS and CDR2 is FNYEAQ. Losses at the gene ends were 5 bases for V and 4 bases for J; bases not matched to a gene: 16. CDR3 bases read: TGTGCCAGCAGCCCCGTGACGGGAGGGCGGGCCTTTTACAATGAG. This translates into CASSPVTGGRAFYNE. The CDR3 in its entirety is CASSPVTGGRAFYNEQFF.

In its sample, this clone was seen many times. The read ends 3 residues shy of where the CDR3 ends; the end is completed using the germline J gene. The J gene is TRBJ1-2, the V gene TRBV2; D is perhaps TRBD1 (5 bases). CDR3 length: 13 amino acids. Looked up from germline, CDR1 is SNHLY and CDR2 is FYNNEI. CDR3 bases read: TGTGCCAGCAGTGAAATGGCAGGGCAAGGC. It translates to CASSEMAGQG. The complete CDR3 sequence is CASSEMAGQGYTF.